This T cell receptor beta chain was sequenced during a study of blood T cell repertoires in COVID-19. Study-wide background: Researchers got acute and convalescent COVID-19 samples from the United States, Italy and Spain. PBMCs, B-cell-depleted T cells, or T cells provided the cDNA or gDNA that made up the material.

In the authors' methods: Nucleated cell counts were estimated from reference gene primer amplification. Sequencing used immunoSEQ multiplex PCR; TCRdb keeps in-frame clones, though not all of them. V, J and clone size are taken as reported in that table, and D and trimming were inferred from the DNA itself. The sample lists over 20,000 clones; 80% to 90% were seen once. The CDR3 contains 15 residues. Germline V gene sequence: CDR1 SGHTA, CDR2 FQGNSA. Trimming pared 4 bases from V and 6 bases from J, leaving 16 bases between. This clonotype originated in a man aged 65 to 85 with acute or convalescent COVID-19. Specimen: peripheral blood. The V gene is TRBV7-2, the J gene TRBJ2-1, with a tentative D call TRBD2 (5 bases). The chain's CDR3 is CASSSRRLSPNEQFF. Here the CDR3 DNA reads TGTGCCAGCAGCTCCCGGAGGCTAAGCCCCAATGAGCAGTTCTTC. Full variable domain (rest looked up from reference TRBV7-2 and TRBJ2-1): GAGVSQSPSNKVTEKGKDVELRCDPISGHTALYWYRQSLGQGLEFLIYFQGNSAPDKSGLPSDRFSAERTGGSVSTLTIQRTQQEDSAVYLCASSSRRLSPNEQFFGPGTRLTVL.